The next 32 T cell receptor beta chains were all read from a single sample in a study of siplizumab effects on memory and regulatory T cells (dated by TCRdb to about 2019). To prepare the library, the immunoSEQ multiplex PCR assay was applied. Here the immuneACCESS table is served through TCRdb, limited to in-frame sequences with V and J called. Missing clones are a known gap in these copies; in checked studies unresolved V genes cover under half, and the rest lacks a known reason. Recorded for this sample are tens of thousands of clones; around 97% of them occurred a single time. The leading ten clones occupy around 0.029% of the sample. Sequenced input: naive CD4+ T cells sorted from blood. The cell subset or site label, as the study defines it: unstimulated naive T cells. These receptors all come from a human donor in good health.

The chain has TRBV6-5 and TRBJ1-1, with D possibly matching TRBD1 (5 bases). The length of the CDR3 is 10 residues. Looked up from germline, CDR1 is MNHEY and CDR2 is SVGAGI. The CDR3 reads CDGGGNVAFF. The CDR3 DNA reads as TGTGATGGGGGGGGGAATGTCGCTTTCTTT.

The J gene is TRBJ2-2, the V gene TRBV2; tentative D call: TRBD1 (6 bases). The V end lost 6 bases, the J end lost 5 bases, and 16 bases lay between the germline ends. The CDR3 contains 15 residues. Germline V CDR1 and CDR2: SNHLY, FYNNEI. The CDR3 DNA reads TGTGCCAGCAGGCCCAGCCCAGGGGCGACCGGGGAGCTGTTTTTT. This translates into CASRPSPGATGELFF. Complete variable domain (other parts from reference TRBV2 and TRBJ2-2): EPEVTQTPSHQVTQMGQEVILRCVPISNHLYFYWYRQILGQKVEFLVSFYNNEISEKSEIFDDQFSVERPDGSNFTLKIRSTKLEDSAMYFCASRPSPGATGELFFGEGSRLTVL.

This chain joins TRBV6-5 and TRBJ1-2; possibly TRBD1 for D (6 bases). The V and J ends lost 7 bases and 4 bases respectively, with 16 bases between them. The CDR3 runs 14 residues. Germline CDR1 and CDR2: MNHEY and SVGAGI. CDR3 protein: CASTRGGLGYGYTF. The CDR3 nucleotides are TGTGCCAGCACCCGGGGGGGGCTTGGCTATGGCTACACCTTC.

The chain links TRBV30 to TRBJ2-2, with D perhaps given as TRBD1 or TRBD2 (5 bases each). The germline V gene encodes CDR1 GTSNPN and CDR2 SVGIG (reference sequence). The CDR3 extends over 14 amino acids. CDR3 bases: TGTGCTATACCGGGGCTCTTGACCACCGGGGAGCTGTTTTTT. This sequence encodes CAIPGLLTTGELFF.

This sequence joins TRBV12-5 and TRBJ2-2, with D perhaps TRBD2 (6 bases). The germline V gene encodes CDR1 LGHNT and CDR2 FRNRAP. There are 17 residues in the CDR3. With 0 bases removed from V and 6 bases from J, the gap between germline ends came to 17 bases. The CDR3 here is CASGLVPGGQISGELFF. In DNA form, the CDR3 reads TGTGCTAGTGGTTTGGTACCCGGAGGGCAGATTTCCGGGGAGCTGTTTTTT.

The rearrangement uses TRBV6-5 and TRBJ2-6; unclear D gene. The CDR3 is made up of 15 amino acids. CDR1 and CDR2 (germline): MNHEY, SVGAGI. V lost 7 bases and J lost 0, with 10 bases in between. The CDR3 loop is CASTQKSSGANVLTF. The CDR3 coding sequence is TGTGCCAGCACCCAAAAGTCCTCTGGGGCCAACGTCCTGACTTTC.

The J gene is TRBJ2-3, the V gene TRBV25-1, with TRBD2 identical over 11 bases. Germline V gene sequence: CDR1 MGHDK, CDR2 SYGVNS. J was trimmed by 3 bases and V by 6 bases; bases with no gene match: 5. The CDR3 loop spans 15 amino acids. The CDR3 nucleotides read TGTGCCAGCAGATCGACTAGCGGGGAGACAGATACGCAGTATTTT. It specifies CASRSTSGETDTQYF.

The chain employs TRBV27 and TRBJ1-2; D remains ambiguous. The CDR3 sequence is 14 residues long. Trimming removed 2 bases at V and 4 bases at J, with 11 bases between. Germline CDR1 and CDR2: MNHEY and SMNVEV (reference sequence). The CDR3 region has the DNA TGTGCCAGCAGTTTACGGGAGGGATTCTATGGCTACACCTTC. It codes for CASSLREGFYGYTF.

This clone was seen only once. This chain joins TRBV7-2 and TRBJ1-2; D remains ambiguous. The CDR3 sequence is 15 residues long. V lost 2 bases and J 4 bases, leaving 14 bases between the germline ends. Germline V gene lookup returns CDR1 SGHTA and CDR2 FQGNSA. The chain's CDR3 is CASSLSFAGPYGYTF. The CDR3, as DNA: TGTGCCAGCAGCTTATCGTTTGCAGGACCCTATGGCTACACCTTC.

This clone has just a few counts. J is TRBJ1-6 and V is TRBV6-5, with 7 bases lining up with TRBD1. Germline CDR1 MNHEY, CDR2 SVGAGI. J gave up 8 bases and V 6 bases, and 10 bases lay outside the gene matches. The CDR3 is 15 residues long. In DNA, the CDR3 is TGTGCCAGCAGGCGGGGGACAGTACAAGATTCACCCCTCCACTTT. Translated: CASRRGTVQDSPLHF.

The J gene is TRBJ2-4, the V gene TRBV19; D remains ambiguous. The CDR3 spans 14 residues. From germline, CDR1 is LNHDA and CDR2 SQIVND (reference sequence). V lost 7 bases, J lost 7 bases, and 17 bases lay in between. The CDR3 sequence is CASTYDLLSNIQYF. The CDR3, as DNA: TGTGCCAGTACCTACGATCTCCTCTCGAACATTCAGTACTTC.

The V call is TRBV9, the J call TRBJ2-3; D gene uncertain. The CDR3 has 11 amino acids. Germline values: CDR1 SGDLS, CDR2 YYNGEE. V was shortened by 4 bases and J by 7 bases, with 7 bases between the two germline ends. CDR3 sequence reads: CASSLDHTQYF. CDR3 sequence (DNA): TGTGCCAGCAGCCTGGACCATACGCAGTATTTT.

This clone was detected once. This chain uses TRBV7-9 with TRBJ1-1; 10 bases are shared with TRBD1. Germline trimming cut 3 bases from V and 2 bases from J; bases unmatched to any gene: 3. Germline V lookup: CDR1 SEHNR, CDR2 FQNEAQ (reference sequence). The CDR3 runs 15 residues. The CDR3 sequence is CASSFGQGGNTEAFF. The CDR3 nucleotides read TGTGCCAGCAGCTTCGGACAGGGGGGAAACACTGAAGCTTTCTTT.

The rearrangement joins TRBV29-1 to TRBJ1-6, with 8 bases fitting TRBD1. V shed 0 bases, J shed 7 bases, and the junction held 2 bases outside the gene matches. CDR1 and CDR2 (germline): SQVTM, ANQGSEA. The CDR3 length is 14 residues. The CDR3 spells CSVEDRQGNSPLHF. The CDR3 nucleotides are TGCAGCGTTGAAGATCGACAGGGGAATTCACCCCTCCACTTT.

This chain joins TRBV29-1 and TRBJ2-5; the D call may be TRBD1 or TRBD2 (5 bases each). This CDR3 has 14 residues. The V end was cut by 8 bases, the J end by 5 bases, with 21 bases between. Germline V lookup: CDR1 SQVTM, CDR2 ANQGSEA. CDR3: CSSSQGTPWETQYF. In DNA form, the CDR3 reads TGCAGCTCCTCCCAAGGGACCCCCTGGGAGACCCAGTACTTC.

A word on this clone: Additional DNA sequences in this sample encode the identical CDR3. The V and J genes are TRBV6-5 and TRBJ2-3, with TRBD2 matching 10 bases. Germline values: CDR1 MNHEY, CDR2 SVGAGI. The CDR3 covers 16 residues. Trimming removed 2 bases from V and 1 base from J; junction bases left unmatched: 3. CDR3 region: CASSYGLAGGTDTQYF. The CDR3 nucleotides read TGTGCCAGCAGTTACGGGCTAGCGGGGGGCACAGATACGCAGTATTTT.

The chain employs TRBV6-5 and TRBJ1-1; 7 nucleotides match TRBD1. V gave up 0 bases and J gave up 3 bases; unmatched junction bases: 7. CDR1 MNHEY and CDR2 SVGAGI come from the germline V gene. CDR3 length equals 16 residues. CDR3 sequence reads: CASSYSPGGRDTEAFF. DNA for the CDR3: TGTGCCAGCAGTTACTCACCAGGGGGTAGGGACACTGAAGCTTTCTTT.

CDR3: CASSDSVPEAFF. DNA for the CDR3: TGTGCCAGCAGTGACAGTGTCCCTGAAGCTTTCTTT. V usage is TRBV25-1 and J usage is TRBJ1-1; D is uncertain. Germline CDR1 and CDR2: MGHDK and SYGVNS. This CDR3 contains 12 residues. The V end was cut by 3 bases, the J end by 6 bases, with 8 bases between.

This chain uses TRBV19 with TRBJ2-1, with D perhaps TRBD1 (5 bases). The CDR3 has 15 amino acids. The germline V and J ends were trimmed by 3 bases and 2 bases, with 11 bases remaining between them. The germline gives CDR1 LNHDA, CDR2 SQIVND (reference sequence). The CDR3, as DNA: TGTGCCAGTAGTATTGGGGCCCGGACCTACAATGAGCAGTTCTTC. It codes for CASSIGARTYNEQFF.

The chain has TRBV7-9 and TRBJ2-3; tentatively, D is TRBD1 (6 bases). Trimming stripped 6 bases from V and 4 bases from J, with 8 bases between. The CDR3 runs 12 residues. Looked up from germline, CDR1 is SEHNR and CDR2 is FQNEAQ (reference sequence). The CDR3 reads CASRHRADTQYF. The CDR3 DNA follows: TGTGCCAGCAGGCACAGGGCAGATACGCAGTATTTT.

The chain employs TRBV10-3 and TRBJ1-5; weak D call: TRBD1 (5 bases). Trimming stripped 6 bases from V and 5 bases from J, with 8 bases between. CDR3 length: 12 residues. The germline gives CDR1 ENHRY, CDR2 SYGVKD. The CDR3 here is CAISSTDQPQHF. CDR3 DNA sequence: TGTGCCATCAGCTCGACAGATCAGCCCCAGCATTTT.

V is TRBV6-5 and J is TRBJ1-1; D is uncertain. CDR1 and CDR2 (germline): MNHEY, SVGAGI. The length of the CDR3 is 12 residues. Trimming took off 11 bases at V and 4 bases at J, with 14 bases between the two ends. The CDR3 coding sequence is TGTGCCGCGGGGTGGCAGCGCACTGAAGCTTTCTTT. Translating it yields CAAGWQRTEAFF.

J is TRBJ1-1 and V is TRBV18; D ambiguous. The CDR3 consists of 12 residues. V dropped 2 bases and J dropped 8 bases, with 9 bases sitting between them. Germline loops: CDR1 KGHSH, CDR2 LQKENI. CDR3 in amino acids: CASSPRTLEAFF. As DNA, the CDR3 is TGTGCCAGCTCACCAAGGACCCTGGAAGCTTTCTTT.

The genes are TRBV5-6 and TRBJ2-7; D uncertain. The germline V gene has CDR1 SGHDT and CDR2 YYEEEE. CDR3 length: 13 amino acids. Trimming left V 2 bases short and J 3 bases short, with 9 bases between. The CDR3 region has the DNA TGTGCCAGCAGCTTTTCTGTCGGCTACGAGCAGTACTTC. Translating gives CASSFSVGYEQYF. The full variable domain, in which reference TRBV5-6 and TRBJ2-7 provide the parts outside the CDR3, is DAGVTQSPTHLIKTRGQQVTLRCSPKSGHDTVSWYQQALGQGPQFIFQYYEEEERQRGNFPDRFSGHQFPNYSSELNVNALLLGDSALYLCASSFSVGYEQYFGPGTRLTVT.

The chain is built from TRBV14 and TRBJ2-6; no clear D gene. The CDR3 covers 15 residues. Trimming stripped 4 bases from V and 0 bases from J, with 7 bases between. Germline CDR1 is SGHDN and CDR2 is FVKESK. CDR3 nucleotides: TGTGCCAGCAGCCCGGATCGCTCTGGGGCCAACGTCCTGACTTTC. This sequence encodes CASSPDRSGANVLTF. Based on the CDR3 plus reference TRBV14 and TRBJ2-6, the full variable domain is EAGVTQFPSHSVIEKGQTVTLRCDPISGHDNLYWYRRVMGKEIKFLLHFVKESKQDESGMPNNRFLAERTGGTYSTLKVQPAELEDSGVYFCASSPDRSGANVLTFGAGSRLTVL.

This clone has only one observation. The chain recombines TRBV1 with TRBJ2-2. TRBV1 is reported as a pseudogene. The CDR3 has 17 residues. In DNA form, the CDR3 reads TGCACCAGCAGCCAAGAAGTTAACAGCGTAAACACCGGGGAGCTGTTTTTT. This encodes CTSSQEVNSVNTGELFF.

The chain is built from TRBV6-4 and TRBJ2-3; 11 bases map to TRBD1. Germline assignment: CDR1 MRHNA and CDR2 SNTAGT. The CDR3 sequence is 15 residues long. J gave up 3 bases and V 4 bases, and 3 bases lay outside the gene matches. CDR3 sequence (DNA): TGTGCCAGCAGTGGCAGGGACAGGGGGACAGATACGCAGTATTTT. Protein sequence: CASSGRDRGTDTQYF.

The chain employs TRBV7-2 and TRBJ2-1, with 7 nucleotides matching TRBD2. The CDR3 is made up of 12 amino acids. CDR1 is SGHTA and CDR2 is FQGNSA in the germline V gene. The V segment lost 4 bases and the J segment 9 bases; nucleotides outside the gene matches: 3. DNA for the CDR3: TGTGCCAGCAGCTCAACTAGCGTTGAGCAGTTCTTC. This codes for CASSSTSVEQFF.

The CDR3 DNA sequence: TGTGCCAGCTCACCACCGAATAGCAATCAGCCCCAGCATTTT. Amino acid sequence: CASSPPNSNQPQHF. This rearrangement joins TRBV18 to TRBJ1-5; D ambiguous. The CDR3 runs 14 residues. Between the trimmed V and J ends, which lost 0 bases and 0 bases, there was a span of 3 bases. The germline V gene encodes CDR1 KGHSH and CDR2 LQKENI.

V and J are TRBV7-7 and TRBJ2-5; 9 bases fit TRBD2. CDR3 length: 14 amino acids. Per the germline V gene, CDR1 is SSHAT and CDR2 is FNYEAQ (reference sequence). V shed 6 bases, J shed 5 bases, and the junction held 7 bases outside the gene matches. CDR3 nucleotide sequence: TGTGCCAGCAGACCGGGACTAGCAGGGGAGACCCAGTACTTC. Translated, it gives CASRPGLAGETQYF.

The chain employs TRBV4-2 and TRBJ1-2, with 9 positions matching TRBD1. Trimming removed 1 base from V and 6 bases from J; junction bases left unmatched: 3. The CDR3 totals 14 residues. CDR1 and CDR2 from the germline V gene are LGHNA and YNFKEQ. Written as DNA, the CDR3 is TGTGCCAGCAGCCAAGTTGGGACAGGGAATGGCTACACCTTC. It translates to CASSQVGTGNGYTF.

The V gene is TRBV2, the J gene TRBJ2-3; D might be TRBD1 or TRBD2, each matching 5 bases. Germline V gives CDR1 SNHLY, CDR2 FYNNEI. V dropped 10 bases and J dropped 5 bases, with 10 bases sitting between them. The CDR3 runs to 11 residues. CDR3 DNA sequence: TGTGCCACGGGGACCCGAGATACGCAGTATTTT. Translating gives CATGTRDTQYF.